This T cell receptor beta chain was retrieved from a study of OX40 agonist ivuxolimab in advanced cancers. About the study: Partial responses were seen in three patients, one with hepatocellular carcinoma and two with cutaneous melanoma. Findings and caveats of the study: CD4+ and CD8+ T cells in blood underwent clonal expansion by week 6 at 0.1 to 3.0 mg/kg.

The table lists this clone with a count of one. Its specificity is unknown. Assay used: immunoSEQ multiplex PCR; TCRdb lists only in-frame clones, some missing. The sample lists about 40,000 clones, around 90% occurring once. The sample was CD4+ or CD8+ T cells sorted from blood, taken in a trial of the OX40 agonist ivuxolimab. The TCR comes from an adult with an advanced solid tumor such as melanoma, head and neck, liver or kidney cancer.

CDR3 coding DNA: TGTGCCAGCAGTTATGCCCTGACTCGGCAGCCCCAGCATTTT. This encodes CASSYALTRQPQHF. The chain uses TRBV6-6 and TRBJ1-5; D remains unclear. CDR1 and CDR2 (germline): MNHNY, SVGAGI (reference sequence). This CDR3 is built from 14 residues. V lost 3 bases and J 7 bases, leaving 13 bases between the germline ends.